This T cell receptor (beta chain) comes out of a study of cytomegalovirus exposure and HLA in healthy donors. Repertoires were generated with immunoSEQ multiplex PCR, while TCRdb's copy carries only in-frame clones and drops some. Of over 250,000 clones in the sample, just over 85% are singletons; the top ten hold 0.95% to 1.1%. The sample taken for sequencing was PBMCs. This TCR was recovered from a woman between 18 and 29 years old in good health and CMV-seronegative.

For the CDR3, the DNA is TGTGCCAGCAGACTGGGGACAGACTACGAGCAGTACTTC. It yields the protein CASRLGTDYEQYF. V and J are TRBV5-4 and TRBJ2-7, with TRBD1 matching over 7 bases. Trimming removed 5 bases from V and 3 bases from J; junction bases left unmatched: 5. Germline CDR1 and CDR2: SGHNT and YYREEE (reference sequence). The CDR3 spans 13 residues.